This T cell receptor (beta chain) is drawn from a study of blood T cell repertoires in COVID-19. For the study at large: PBMCs, B-cell-depleted T cells, or T cells were the source of the cDNA or gDNA that made up the material.

Germline V CDR1 and CDR2: SGHRS, YFSETQ. CDR3 size: 14 residues. Losses at the gene ends were 2 bases for V and 4 bases for J; bases not matched to a gene: 3. Produced via immunoSEQ multiplex PCR; TCRdb's table is partial and in-frame only. There are 150,000 or so clones in the sample; 75% to 95% occur only once, and over 0.45% lies in the top ten. Sequenced input: peripheral blood. The V and J genes are TRBV5-1 and TRBJ1-3; 7 bases match TRBD1. The TCR was taken from a man aged 50-60 years with acute or convalescent COVID-19. CDR3 residues: CASSLGGSGNTIYF. DNA of the CDR3: TGCGCCAGCAGCTTAGGGGGCTCGGGAAACACCATATATTTT.